One and the same sample provided the 7 T cell receptor beta chains below, sequenced in a study of blood T cells in healthy people across ages. Then a second PCR, running about 6 to 11 cycles, was carried out with a sample-barcoded 5' primer and a J-beta primer mix. TCRdb reprocessed the 5' RACE reads via MiXCR and lists one record per CDR3 protein. The repertoire holds hundreds of thousands of distinct CDR3 sequences, with roughly 35% as singletons. Material for sequencing was blood. Receptors originate from a man aged 18 to 30 in good health.

This clonotype was seen many times. CDR3 bases: TGTGCCAGCAGCACACAGGGGGCCAAAAACATTCAGTACTTC. Amino acid sequence: CASSTQGAKNIQYF. The rearrangement joins TRBV7-2 to TRBJ2-4; TRBD1 aligns across 7 bases. The CDR3 totals 14 residues. V lost 5 bases and J lost 1; bases outside the gene matches: 2. The germline V gene has CDR1 SGHTA and CDR2 FQGNSA. Full variable domain (remainder filled in from reference TRBV7-2 and TRBJ2-4): GAGVSQSPSNKVTEKGKDVELRCDPISGHTALYWYRQSLGQGLEFLIYFQGNSAPDKSGLPSDRFSAERTGGSVSTLTIQRTQQEDSAVYLCASSTQGAKNIQYFGAGTRLSVL.

This clonotype was counted between two and nine times. The V call is TRBV20-1, the J call TRBJ1-5; tentative D call: TRBD1 (5 bases). V lost 5 bases and J 1 base, leaving 12 bases between the germline ends. This CDR3 region has 14 residues. Per the germline V gene, CDR1 is DFQATT and CDR2 is SNEGSKA (reference sequence). This chain's CDR3 is CSAVPRDSNQPQHF. The CDR3 nucleotides are TGCAGTGCTGTACCCCGGGACAGCAATCAGCCCCAGCATTTT.

The chain employs TRBV4-1 and TRBJ1-6; 7 bases fit TRBD1. Germline-derived CDR1 and CDR2 are MGHRA and YSYEKL. The CDR3 length is 19 residues. Trimming took 2 bases from V and 3 from J; bases not matched to a gene: 13. CDR3 bases: TGCGCCAGCAGCCAAAACCCTCCCAGGGGGTATCTCTATAATTCACCCCTCCACTTT. It encodes CASSQNPPRGYLYNSPLHF.

The J gene is TRBJ2-1, the V gene TRBV28; D unresolved. The CDR3 runs 14 residues. Germline CDR1 MDHEN, CDR2 SYDVKM. V dropped 3 bases and J dropped 0 bases, with 6 bases sitting between them. This CDR3 reads CASSLMASYNEQFF. The DNA for the CDR3 is TGTGCCAGCAGTTTGATGGCCTCCTACAATGAGCAGTTCTTC.

The chain is built from TRBV7-2 and TRBJ2-7; possibly TRBD1 for D (5 bases). Per germline, CDR1 SGHTA and CDR2 FQGNSA. The CDR3 has 14 residues. Trimming took off 5 bases at V and 4 bases at J, with 15 bases between the two ends. The CDR3 DNA reads TGTGCCAGCAGCCCCCATTTAGGGGTTTACGAGCAGTACTTC. This translates into CASSPHLGVYEQYF.

The J gene is TRBJ1-1, the V gene TRBV6-5, with TRBD1 identical over 7 bases. The V and J ends lost 3 bases and 10 bases, in that order; junction bases with no gene match: 8. This CDR3 has 13 residues. Germline V gene data show CDR1 as MNHEY and CDR2 as SVGAGI. CDR3 sequence: CASSYSDRARAFF. CDR3 bases: TGTGCCAGCAGTTATTCTGACAGGGCGAGAGCTTTCTTT.

Worth noting for this clonotype: A much larger clone sits a single nucleotide away, making a read error possible. The chain joins TRBV12-3 or TRBV12-4 to TRBJ2-1, with D possibly being TRBD1 or TRBD2 (6 bases each). The V gene lost 5 bases and the J gene lost 8 bases, with 13 bases spanning the gap. The CDR3 has 13 residues. CDR3 protein: CASSRDGGDEQFF. As DNA, the CDR3 is TGTGCCAGCAGTCGGGACGGGGGCGATGAGCAGTTCTTC.